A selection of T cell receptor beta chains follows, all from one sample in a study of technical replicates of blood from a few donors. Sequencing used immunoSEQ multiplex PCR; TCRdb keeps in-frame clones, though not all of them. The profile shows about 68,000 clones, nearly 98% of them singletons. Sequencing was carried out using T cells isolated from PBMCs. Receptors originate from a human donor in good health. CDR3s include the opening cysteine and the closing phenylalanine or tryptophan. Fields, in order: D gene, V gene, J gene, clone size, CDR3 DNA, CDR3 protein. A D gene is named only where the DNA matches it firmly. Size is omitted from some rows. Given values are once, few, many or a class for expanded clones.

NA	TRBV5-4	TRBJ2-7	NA	TGTGCCAGCAGCTTGGTCAGGGGAACTGAAGAGCAGTACTTC	CASSLVRGTEEQYF
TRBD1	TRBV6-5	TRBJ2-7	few	TGTGCCAGCAGACAAGACAGGGTGGGGTTCGAGCAGTACTTC	CASRQDRVGFEQYF
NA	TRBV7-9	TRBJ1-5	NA	TGTGCCAGCAGCTTAGGTCACAATCAGCCCCAGCATTTT	CASSLGHNQPQHF
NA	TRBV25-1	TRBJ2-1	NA	TGTGCCAGCAGTGGTACAGCCTACAATGAGCAGTTCTTC	CASSGTAYNEQFF
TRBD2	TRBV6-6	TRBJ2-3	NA	TGTGCCAGCAGGACTAGCGGGATAAGCACAGATACGCAGTATTTT	CASRTSGISTDTQYF
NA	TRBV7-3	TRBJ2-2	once	TGTGCCAGCAGCTTAACCCCTAGCAGAGGCACCGGGGAGCTGTTTTTT	CASSLTPSRGTGELFF
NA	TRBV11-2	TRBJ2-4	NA	TGTGCCAGCAGCTTAGGTACATTACAGTACTTC	CASSLGTLQYF
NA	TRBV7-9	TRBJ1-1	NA	TGTGCCAGCAGTTCGGGTGGCACTGAAGCTTTCTTT	CASSSGGTEAFF
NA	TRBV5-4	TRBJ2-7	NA	TGTGCCAGCAGCTATCACATGGGACTTACCTACGAGCAGTACTTC	CASSYHMGLTYEQYF
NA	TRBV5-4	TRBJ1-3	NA	TGTGCCAGCAGCCCAAACAGCAACTCTGGAAACACCATATATTTT	CASSPNSNSGNTIYF
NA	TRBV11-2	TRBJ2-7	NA	TGTGCCGGCCAAGCGGAGGCTAGAAGTTACGAGCAGTACTTC	CAGQAEARSYEQYF
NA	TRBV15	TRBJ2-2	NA	TGTGCCACCAGCAGAGAAGGCGGAAGGAACACCGGGGAGCTGTTTTTT	CATSREGGRNTGELFF
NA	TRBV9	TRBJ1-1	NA	TGTGCCAGCAGCGTAGCAGGGCCGGGGAACACTGAAGCTTTCTTT	CASSVAGPGNTEAFF
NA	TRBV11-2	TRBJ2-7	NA	TGTGCCAGCAGCTTACTCTACGAGCAGTACTTC	CASSLLYEQYF
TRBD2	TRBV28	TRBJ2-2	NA	TGTGCCAGCAGTCCGGGACTAGCGAAGGGGGAGCTGTTTTTT	CASSPGLAKGELFF
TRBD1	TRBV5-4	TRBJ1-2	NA	TGTGCCAGCAGCTTAGGGGACAGGGACTATGGCTACACCTTC	CASSLGDRDYGYTF
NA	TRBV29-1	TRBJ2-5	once	TGCAGCGTTGAAGTTAGGGGGGAGGGTAGAGAGACCCAGTACTTC	CSVEVRGEGRETQYF
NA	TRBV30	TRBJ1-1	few	TGTGCCTGGAGTGTACAGGGCACTGAAGCTTTCTTT	CAWSVQGTEAFF
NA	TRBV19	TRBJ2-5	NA	TGTGCCAGTAGTCCCCATCAAGAGACCCAGTACTTC	CASSPHQETQYF